This entry lists 15 T cell receptor beta chains sequenced from one sample in a study of cytomegalovirus exposure and HLA in healthy donors. The primer mix had 60 Vbeta and 13 Jbeta primers. The repertoire was sequenced with immunoSEQ multiplex PCR; TCRdb's copy has only in-frame clones and lacks some. Here the sample spans 200,000 to 250,000 clones, about 80% being singletons. Sequencing was done on a sample of PBMCs. All receptors come from a young woman in good health and CMV-seronegative.

V usage is TRBV6-5 and J usage is TRBJ1-2, with TRBD1 as a possible D gene (5 bases). The CDR3 totals 15 residues. Germline V gene lookup returns CDR1 MNHEY and CDR2 SVGAGI. V was pared by 7 bases and J by 0 bases, with 15 bases between. The CDR3 spells CASTTGGNSNYGYTF. The CDR3 nucleotides are TGTGCCAGCACGACCGGGGGGAATTCTAACTATGGCTACACCTTC.

The chain uses TRBV5-4 and TRBJ2-5, with D possibly being TRBD2 (6 bases). From germline, CDR1 is SGHNT and CDR2 YYREEE (reference sequence). Deletions cut 3 bases from V and 5 bases from J, with 11 bases between. CDR3 length equals 13 residues. In DNA form, the CDR3 reads TGTGCCAGCAGCTCGACTAGTCACGAGACCCAGTACTTC. Amino acids: CASSSTSHETQYF. Drawing the rest from reference TRBV5-4 and TRBJ2-5, the complete variable domain is ETGVTQSPTHLIKTRGQQVTLRCSSQSGHNTVSWYQQALGQGPQFIFQYYREEENGRGNFPPRFSGLQFPNYSSELNVNALELDDSALYLCASSSTSHETQYFGPGTRLLVL.

This chain connects TRBV12-5 to TRBJ1-5; 9 bases map to TRBD1. CDR1 and CDR2 from the germline V gene are LGHNT and FRNRAP. The CDR3 covers 15 residues. With V trimmed by 6 bases and J by 6 bases, 9 bases remained unmatched. The CDR3 DNA sequence: TGTGCTAGTGGCATACCCGGGACAGGGTCTCAGCCCCAGCATTTT. Translated, it gives CASGIPGTGSQPQHF.

This clone was seen a single time. This chain uses TRBV2 with TRBJ2-7; the match to TRBD1 covers 8 bases. Germline CDR1 SNHLY, CDR2 FYNNEI. V gave up 6 bases and J gave up 1 base; unmatched junction bases: 8. The CDR3 has 15 amino acids. CDR3 nucleotide sequence: TGTGCCAGCAGCGGCACCGGACAGGGATCCTACGAGCAGTACTTC. Translated: CASSGTGQGSYEQYF. Full variable domain (rest looked up from reference TRBV2 and TRBJ2-7): EPEVTQTPSHQVTQMGQEVILRCVPISNHLYFYWYRQILGQKVEFLVSFYNNEISEKSEIFDDQFSVERPDGSNFTLKIRSTKLEDSAMYFCASSGTGQGSYEQYFGPGTRLTVT.

This chain joins TRBV6-6 and TRBJ1-1, with D perhaps TRBD1 (5 bases). This CDR3 contains 14 residues. Per the germline V gene, CDR1 is MNHNY and CDR2 is SVGAGI (reference sequence). V lost 7 bases and J 7 bases, leaving 19 bases between the germline ends. The DNA of the CDR3 is TGTGCCAGCATCATGACACCGGAGGGGAATGAAGCTTTCTTT. Its translation: CASIMTPEGNEAFF.

V gene TRBV28 combines with J gene TRBJ2-1; D is uncertain. CDR1 is MDHEN, CDR2 SYDVKM, per germline. Trimming left V 10 bases short and J 0 bases short, with 16 bases between. The CDR3 consists of 15 residues. The CDR3 coding sequence is TGTGCCACGCAATACTCCCGGAGCTCCTACAATGAGCAGTTCTTC. Its protein is CATQYSRSSYNEQFF.

The chain combines TRBV7-2 with TRBJ1-2; weak D call: TRBD1 (6 bases). Trimming stripped 4 bases from V and 4 bases from J, with 16 bases between. The CDR3 spans 15 residues. CDR1 is SGHTA and CDR2 is FQGNSA in the germline V gene. Here the CDR3 DNA reads TGTGCCAGCAGCTATGGGGGCGCGACAGGCTATGGCTACACCTTC. Translated, it gives CASSYGGATGYGYTF.

This clone came up a few times. V gene TRBV27 combines with J gene TRBJ2-5, with 7 bases fitting TRBD1. The DNA end favors TRBJ2-7, so the J call may be wrong. Germline CDR1 reads MNHEY; CDR2 reads SMNVEV (reference sequence). This CDR3 comprises 16 residues. The CDR3 here is CASRPPRVQGVHEQYF. The CDR3 DNA follows: TGTGCCAGCAGACCACCCCGGGTGCAGGGGGTACACGAGCAGTACTTC.

This clone was observed once. This rearrangement joins TRBV2 to TRBJ1-6; no clear D. Germline V CDR1 and CDR2: SNHLY, FYNNEI. Trimming cost V 5 bases and J 3 bases, with 8 bases left between them. This CDR3 has 14 amino acids. CDR3 coding DNA: TGTGCCAGCAGTTGGCGGGTCTATAATTCACCCCTCCACTTT. Its protein is CASSWRVYNSPLHF.

This clone occurred a few times. The rearrangement links TRBV9 to TRBJ2-5; D is ambiguous. Per germline, CDR1 SGDLS and CDR2 YYNGEE. The CDR3 spans 13 residues. V lost 0 bases and J lost 0, with 3 bases in between. The CDR3 nucleotides are TGTGCCAGCAGCGTAGCGTACCAAGAGACCCAGTACTTC. Its translation: CASSVAYQETQYF.

V usage is TRBV5-1 and J usage is TRBJ2-7, with TRBD2 identical over 8 bases. The V segment lost 0 bases and the J segment 1 base; nucleotides outside the gene matches: 9. Germline values: CDR1 SGHRS, CDR2 YFSETQ. This CDR3 is built from 17 residues. Here the CDR3 DNA reads TGCGCCAGCAGCTTGGCCTCTGCGGGAGGCTCTTCCTACGAGCAGTACTTC. It codes for CASSLASAGGSSYEQYF.

The rearrangement uses TRBV28 and TRBJ1-2, with no clear D. Germline values: CDR1 MDHEN, CDR2 SYDVKM. V gave up 6 bases and J gave up 7 bases, with 9 bases separating them. CDR3 length: 11 residues. The CDR3 DNA is TGTGCCAGCAGGCCCTCGGGTGGCTACACCTTC. This sequence encodes CASRPSGGYTF.

This chain links TRBV27 with TRBJ2-1; D is perhaps TRBD2 (6 bases). V dropped 5 bases and J dropped 10 bases, with 12 bases sitting between them. This CDR3 is 12 amino acids long. Germline-derived CDR1 and CDR2 are MNHEY and SMNVEV (reference sequence). CDR3 DNA sequence: TGTGCCAGCAGTGCCGCACTAGCAGAGCAGTTCTTC. As protein: CASSAALAEQFF.

The chain employs TRBV4-1 and TRBJ2-5, with 9 bases matching TRBD2. V dropped 1 base and J dropped 3; count of bases not matched to a gene: 6. CDR1 and CDR2 (germline): MGHRA, YSYEKL. This CDR3 has 16 amino acids. DNA of the CDR3: TGCGCCAGCAGCCAAGGGGCTAGCGGGGAGGAAGAGACCCAGTACTTC. Amino acids: CASSQGASGEEETQYF.

This clone came up a few times. The rearrangement links TRBV6-5 to TRBJ2-7, with 8 nucleotides matching TRBD1. The CDR3 is 15 residues long. The V gene's germline CDR1 is MNHEY and CDR2 SVGAGI. Losses at the gene ends were 6 bases for V and 4 bases for J; bases not matched to a gene: 11. The CDR3 spells CASRPGQESWYEQYF. CDR3 in DNA: TGTGCCAGCAGACCGGGACAGGAGTCTTGGTACGAGCAGTACTTC.